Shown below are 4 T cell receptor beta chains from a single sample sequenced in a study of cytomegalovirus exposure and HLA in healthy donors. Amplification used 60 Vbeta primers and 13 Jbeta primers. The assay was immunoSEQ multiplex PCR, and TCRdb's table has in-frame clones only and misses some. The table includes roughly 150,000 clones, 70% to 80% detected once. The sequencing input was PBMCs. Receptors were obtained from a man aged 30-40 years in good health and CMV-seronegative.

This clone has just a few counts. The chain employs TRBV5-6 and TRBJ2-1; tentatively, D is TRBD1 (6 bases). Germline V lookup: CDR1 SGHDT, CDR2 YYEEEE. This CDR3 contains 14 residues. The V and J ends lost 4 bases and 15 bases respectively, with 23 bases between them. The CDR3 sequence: CASSLDSIINGWFF. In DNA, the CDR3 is TGTGCCAGCAGCCTGGACAGTATTATCAATGGGTGGTTCTTC.

In nucleotides, the CDR3 is TGTGCCACCAGCAGAGATGTGTCTTCTCGCAATGAGCAGTTCTTC. Its translation: CATSRDVSSRNEQFF. This chain connects TRBV15 to TRBJ2-1, with D uncertain. The CDR3 totals 15 residues. V lost 0 bases and J lost 6, with 12 bases in between. CDR1 is LNHNV, CDR2 YYDKDF, per germline (reference sequence).

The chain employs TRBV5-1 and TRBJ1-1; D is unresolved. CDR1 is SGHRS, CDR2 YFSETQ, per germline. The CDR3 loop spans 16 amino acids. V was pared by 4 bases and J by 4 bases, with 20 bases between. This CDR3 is CASSPSGGRGVTEAFF. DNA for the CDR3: TGCGCCAGCAGCCCGTCTGGAGGGCGCGGGGTCACTGAAGCTTTCTTT.

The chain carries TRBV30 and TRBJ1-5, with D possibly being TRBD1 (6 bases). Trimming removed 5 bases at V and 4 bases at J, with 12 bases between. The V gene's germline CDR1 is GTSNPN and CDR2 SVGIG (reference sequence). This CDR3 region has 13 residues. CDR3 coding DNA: TGTGCCTGGGGAACAGGGCGGAATCAGCCCCAGCATTTT. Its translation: CAWGTGRNQPQHF.